The clone carrying this T cell receptor beta chain has a handful of counts. The antigen remains unidentified. The data stem from a study of blood T cells in healthy people across ages. Study-wide results and caveats: Nothing was known about donor CMV status, and this possibly confounded expanded clonotype changes. Per million T cells, TCR beta diversity dropped roughly linearly as age increased. Higher naive T cell percentage went strongly together with higher TCR beta diversity. Among long-lived donors, naive CD4+ cells were more numerous and diversity higher than in aged donors.

Together with a sample-barcoded 5' primer, a J-beta primer mix was included in a second PCR lasting roughly 6 to 12 cycles. TCRdb re-called the 5' RACE reads through MiXCR, storing one row per CDR3 protein. The sample has about 1 million distinct CDR3 sequences, 40% to 50% seen once. The CDR3 loop spans 13 amino acids. The V end lost 6 bases, the J end lost 7 bases, and 16 bases lay between the germline ends. Germline CDR1 MNHEY, CDR2 SVGAGI. The specimen was blood. The sequence came from a woman aged 55-75 years in good health. This sequence joins TRBV6-5 and TRBJ2-7, with a weak D call TRBD2 (5 bases). The CDR3 reads CASRLPYTGEQYF. CDR3 nucleotide sequence: TGTGCCAGCAGACTCCCTTACACGGGGGAGCAGTACTTC.